This T cell receptor (beta chain) was profiled in a study of blood T cell repertoires in COVID-19. In the study overall: Sample material is recorded as cDNA or gDNA derived from T cells, B-cell-depleted T cells, or PBMCs.

Clones were read by immunoSEQ multiplex PCR, and TCRdb kept only the in-frame ones, dropping some. Seen here are about 280,000 clones, roughly nine tenths observed once, and the top ten hold around 10%. Recruited during active infection, patients (from Seattle) were subsequently followed longitudinally. The CDR3 sequence is 16 residues long. Losses at the gene ends were 6 bases for V and 7 bases for J; bases not matched to a gene: 14. The germline V gene has CDR1 MNHEY and CDR2 SVGEGT. This receptor was obtained from a young woman with COVID-19, enrolled during active disease. This chain links TRBV6-2 or TRBV6-3 with TRBJ2-2, with 7 positions matching TRBD2. The specimen sequenced was peripheral blood. The CDR3 reads CASSPVGGSFVGELFF. CDR3 in DNA: TGTGCCAGCAGCCCTGTGGGAGGGTCTTTTGTCGGGGAGCTGTTTTTT.